Each of the 31 T cell receptor beta chains below was sequenced from the same sample in a study of T cells in Graves' hyperthyroidism and ophthalmopathy. Using RNA transcripts as the source, TCR beta CDR3 regions were amplified. The HTBI set primed first-round TCR CDR3 RT-PCR. Each CDR3 protein is one row after TCRdb ran MiXCR on the multiplex PCR reads. The sample has about 410,000 distinct CDR3 sequences; roughly 15% are singletons. The sequencing sample was made of blood. The receptors here all came from a man between 18 and 35 years old with Graves' ophthalmopathy.

V usage is TRBV19 and J usage is TRBJ1-2; tentative D call: TRBD1 (6 bases). CDR1 and CDR2 (germline): LNHDA, SQIVND (reference sequence). This CDR3 has 12 amino acids. V dropped 10 bases and J dropped 3 bases, with 12 bases sitting between them. CDR3 residues: CAIKTGDYGYTF. CDR3 nucleotide sequence: TGTGCCATTAAGACAGGTGACTATGGCTACACCTTC.

In its sample, this clonotype was seen many times. This chain connects TRBV7-9 to TRBJ2-3; D possibly corresponds to TRBD2 (6 bases). The V gene lost 4 bases and the J gene lost 4 bases, with 18 bases spanning the gap. This CDR3 spans 16 amino acids. Germline CDR1 reads SEHNR; CDR2 reads FQNEAQ (reference sequence). CDR3 DNA: TGTGCCAGCAGCTCGCCCGGCCAGGGAGGTGCAGATACGCAGTATTTT. Protein: CASSSPGQGGADTQYF.

In its sample, this clonotype was seen a few times. V is TRBV9 and J is TRBJ1-2; the D gene is possibly TRBD1 (5 bases). Germline V gene lookup returns CDR1 SGDLS and CDR2 YYNGEE. The V end was cut by 7 bases, the J end by 6 bases, with 19 bases between. This CDR3 has 14 amino acids. CDR3 loop: CASREGSGVHGYTF. CDR3 nucleotide sequence: TGTGCCAGCCGTGAGGGGAGCGGGGTTCATGGCTACACCTTC. The full variable domain, its missing parts supplied by reference TRBV9 and TRBJ1-2, is DSGVTQTPKHLITATGQRVTLRCSPRSGDLSVYWYQQSLDQGLQFLIQYYNGEERAKGNILERFSAQQFPDLHSELNLSSLELGDSALYFCASREGSGVHGYTFGSGTRLTVV.

This clonotype was counted ten times or more. A read error may explain this, as a much larger clone is one base away. The V gene is TRBV6-6, the J gene TRBJ2-1, with D perhaps TRBD2 (6 bases). Trimming removed 1 base at V and 8 bases at J, with 6 bases between. The CDR3 totals 12 residues. The V gene's germline CDR1 is MNHNY and CDR2 SVGAGI (reference sequence). The CDR3 DNA reads TGTGCCAGCAGTTACTGGGGGGATGAGCAGTTCTTC. This codes for CASSYWGDEQFF.

Concerning this clonotype: A read error may explain this, as a much larger clone is one base away. The chain recombines TRBV6-2 or TRBV6-3 with TRBJ1-5; D is uncertain. CDR1 is MNHEY and CDR2 is SVGEGT in the germline V gene. This CDR3 contains 15 residues. The CDR3 DNA reads TGTGCCAGCAGTTACTCTTGGGCTAGCAATCAACCCCAGCATTTT. It yields the protein CASSYSWASNQPQHF.

The rearrangement uses TRBV19 and TRBJ2-1; D is undetermined. This CDR3 spans 18 amino acids. Per the germline V gene, CDR1 is LNHDA and CDR2 is SQIVND (reference sequence). V lost 7 bases, J lost 0 bases, and 22 bases lay in between. In DNA, the CDR3 is TGTGCCAGTACCAAAGGCGGAGCTCTTTCAAGCTCCTACAATGAGCAGTTCTTC. This encodes CASTKGGALSSSYNEQFF.

This clonotype has a handful of counts. The CDR3 nucleotides read TGTGCCAGCACCAGGGTCCAAGAGACCCAGTACTTC. As protein: CASTRVQETQYF. This chain links TRBV2 with TRBJ2-5; D might be TRBD1 (5 bases). With 7 bases removed from V and 1 base from J, the gap between germline ends came to 7 bases. The CDR3 covers 12 residues. Germline lookup yields CDR1 SNHLY and CDR2 FYNNEI.

This clonotype has a handful of counts. The chain couples TRBV4-2 to TRBJ2-1; D is perhaps TRBD1 (5 bases). The V gene's germline CDR1 is LGHNA and CDR2 YNFKEQ. V was clipped by 0 bases and J by 10 bases, with 10 bases between them. CDR3 length: 13 residues. The DNA of the CDR3 is TGTGCCAGCAGCCAAGAGGGGCAAGGGGAGCAGTTCTTC. Its protein is CASSQEGQGEQFF.

This clonotype was recorded many times. The gene calls are TRBV10-3 and TRBJ2-7; TRBD2 might be the D (6 bases). Germline loops: CDR1 ENHRY, CDR2 SYGVKD. There are 13 residues in the CDR3. With 4 bases removed from V and 0 bases from J, the gap between germline ends came to 7 bases. The CDR3 DNA reads as TGTGCCATCAGTGGCGGGGACTCCTACGAGCAGTACTTC. This gives the protein CAISGGDSYEQYF.

This clonotype was recorded many times. This chain joins TRBV7-8 and TRBJ2-3, with 9 bases lining up with TRBD1. Unmatched junction bases numbered 8, after V lost 0 bases and J lost 10 bases. This CDR3 has 15 amino acids. CDR1 is SGHVS, CDR2 FQNEAQ, per germline. Written as DNA, the CDR3 is TGTGCCAGCAGCTTAGCACAGGGGGCATTTTTTCCGCAGTATTTT. It encodes CASSLAQGAFFPQYF.

The genes are TRBV5-1 and TRBJ1-5, with 7 bases that match TRBD1. In germline, CDR1 is SGHRS, CDR2 YFSETQ. CDR3 length: 15 residues. V lost 3 bases and J lost 4; bases outside the gene matches: 7. CDR3 nucleotide sequence: TGCGCCAGCAGCTCCCAGGGGGGAAGGAATCAGCCCCAGCATTTT. Its translation is CASSSQGGRNQPQHF.

This clonotype was seen a few times. The CDR3, as DNA: TGTGCCAGCAGTCTAATACTGCAGGGCCAGCCAATGGAGACCCAGTACTTC. Amino acid sequence: CASSLILQGQPMETQYF. The rearrangement uses TRBV3-1 and TRBJ2-5, with a possible D match to TRBD1 (5 bases). The CDR3 runs to 17 residues. V was trimmed by 6 bases and J by 5 bases, leaving 25 bases between them. Germline values: CDR1 LGHDT, CDR2 YNNKEL (reference sequence).

This clonotype was detected only a few times. This sequence joins TRBV24-1 and TRBJ2-2; 15 nucleotides align to TRBD2. The CDR3 length is 18 residues. Looked up from germline, CDR1 is KGHDR and CDR2 is SFDVKD. Losses at the gene ends were 3 bases for V and 4 bases for J; bases not matched to a gene: 5. CDR3 protein: CATSDPGTSGGLTGELFF. CDR3 DNA: TGTGCCACCAGTGATCCAGGGACTAGCGGGGGGCTCACCGGGGAGCTGTTTTTT.

This clonotype has ten or more counts. The V and J genes are TRBV12-5 and TRBJ2-2; unclear D gene. V was cut by 1 base and J by 3 bases, with 9 bases left in between. The CDR3 has 15 residues. CDR1 and CDR2 (germline): LGHNT, FRNRAP. CDR3: CASGLAHTYTGELFF. CDR3 DNA: TGTGCTAGTGGTTTGGCCCACACGTACACCGGGGAGCTGTTTTTT.

The chain links TRBV7-9 to TRBJ2-2; TRBD2 might be the D (5 bases). Germline CDR1 SEHNR, CDR2 FQNEAQ (reference sequence). The germline V and J ends were trimmed by 7 bases and 2 bases, with 20 bases remaining between them. This CDR3 comprises 17 residues. CDR3 sequence: CASTSSRFLANTGELFF. The CDR3 DNA sequence: TGTGCCAGCACTTCCTCCCGATTCCTAGCAAACACCGGGGAGCTGTTTTTT.

This clonotype was observed at least ten times. The gene calls are TRBV6-5 and TRBJ2-7; possible D gene TRBD1, 5 bases. CDR1 and CDR2 (germline): MNHEY, SVGAGI. The CDR3 extends over 15 amino acids. Trimming stripped 0 bases from V and 3 bases from J, with 12 bases between. This CDR3 reads CASSYSQGQFYEQYF. The DNA for the CDR3 is TGTGCCAGCAGTTACTCGCAGGGTCAGTTCTACGAGCAGTACTTC.

This clonotype was observed a handful of times. The chain carries TRBV4-1 and TRBJ1-2; D might be TRBD1 (5 bases). Trimming cost V 6 bases and J 3 bases, with 14 bases left between them. The V gene's germline CDR1 is MGHRA and CDR2 YSYEKL. This CDR3 contains 14 residues. The chain's CDR3 is CASRLAGDYYGYTF. CDR3 DNA sequence: TGCGCCAGCAGACTGGCGGGGGACTACTATGGCTACACCTTC.

The genes are TRBV7-9 and TRBJ1-3; no firm D call. CDR3 length equals 13 residues. Trimming shortened V by 8 bases and J by 5 bases, and 13 bases separated the two germline ends. Germline lookup yields CDR1 SEHNR and CDR2 FQNEAQ (reference sequence). The chain's CDR3 is CASLPQGRNTIYF. CDR3 DNA sequence: TGTGCCAGCCTTCCACAAGGCAGAAACACCATATATTTT.

Worth noting for this clonotype: A much bigger clone sits one base away, suggesting this may be a read error. The chain has TRBV7-2 and TRBJ2-4; possibly TRBD2 for D (5 bases). The CDR3 is made up of 17 amino acids. In germline, CDR1 is SGHTA, CDR2 FQGNSA. The CDR3 DNA reads as TGTGCCAGCAGCATAGCAGAAAGTAGGCTAGCCAAAAACACTCAGTACTTC. It yields the protein CASSIAESRLAKNTQYF.

This clonotype was counted at least ten times. J is TRBJ1-5 and V is TRBV6-4; D not certain. Looked up from germline, CDR1 is MRHNA and CDR2 is SNTAGT. The CDR3 is made up of 14 amino acids. Trimming cost V 3 bases and J 4 bases, with 10 bases left between them. The CDR3 region has the DNA TGTGCCAGCAGTGAAGGATCGGGGAATCAGCCCCAGCATTTT. This sequence encodes CASSEGSGNQPQHF.

This clonotype has ten or more counts. V is TRBV13 and J is TRBJ1-1; no clear D. V was shortened by 4 bases and J by 7 bases, with 10 bases between the two germline ends. The CDR3 consists of 12 residues. Per the germline V gene, CDR1 is PRHDT and CDR2 is FYEKMQ (reference sequence). This chain's CDR3 is CASSSEGLEAFF. The CDR3 DNA follows: TGTGCCAGCAGCTCCGAGGGTCTTGAAGCTTTCTTT.

This clonotype was counted many times. The chain joins TRBV6-5 to TRBJ2-1; TRBD2 agrees at 11 bases. V shed 2 bases, J shed 3 bases, and the junction held 6 bases outside the gene matches. The V gene's germline CDR1 is MNHEY and CDR2 SVGAGI. The CDR3 is made up of 17 amino acids. CDR3 DNA sequence: TGTGCCAGCAGTTACGGCCTAGCGGGAGGCGGCTACAATGAGCAGTTCTTC. It specifies CASSYGLAGGGYNEQFF.

There are a few counts of this clonotype. V usage is TRBV5-5 and J usage is TRBJ2-2, with 8 bases fitting TRBD1. Germline trimming cut 0 bases from V and 6 bases from J; bases unmatched to any gene: 10. Germline CDR1 SGHKS, CDR2 YYEKEE (reference sequence). CDR3 size: 17 residues. The DNA of the CDR3 is TGTGCCAGCAGCTTGGCCGTGACAGGGGTGGTCGCCGGGGAGCTGTTTTTT. It codes for CASSLAVTGVVAGELFF.

This clonotype has ten or more counts. This chain links TRBV30 with TRBJ1-2, with D perhaps TRBD1 (5 bases). Per germline, CDR1 GTSNPN and CDR2 SVGIG (reference sequence). Trimming took off 3 bases at V and 7 bases at J, with 18 bases between the two ends. CDR3 length equals 14 residues. CDR3 sequence (DNA): TGTGCCTGGAGGGACCGTCGCGGGGGGTTTGGCTACACCTTC. Translation gives CAWRDRRGGFGYTF.

The gene calls are TRBV20-1 and TRBJ1-1; D unresolved. Trimming removed 7 bases from V and 3 bases from J, with 12 bases in between. CDR3 length: 12 residues. Germline CDR1 is DFQATT and CDR2 is SNEGSKA (reference sequence). The CDR3 is CSVRAGDTEAFF. The CDR3 nucleotides read TGCAGTGTCAGAGCAGGCGACACTGAAGCTTTCTTT.

This clonotype occurred many times. The rearrangement joins TRBV7-2 to TRBJ2-7; the D is unclear. V lost 3 bases, J lost 4 bases, and 7 bases lay in between. The germline V gene has CDR1 SGHTA and CDR2 FQGNSA. The CDR3 contains 12 residues. The DNA of the CDR3 is TGTGCCAGCAGCTTCTCGAGGTACGAGCAGTACTTC. This sequence encodes CASSFSRYEQYF.

Many counts were recorded for this clonotype. The rearrangement uses TRBV20-1 and TRBJ2-1, with D maybe TRBD2 (6 bases). This CDR3 has 12 amino acids. CDR1 and CDR2 (germline): DFQATT, SNEGSKA (reference sequence). V lost 1 base and J lost 9, with 10 bases in between. This CDR3 reads CSARAAGTEQFF. CDR3 sequence (DNA): TGCAGTGCTAGAGCGGCGGGAACTGAGCAGTTCTTC.

This clonotype has at least ten counts. V usage is TRBV5-1 and J usage is TRBJ2-5, with unresolved D. CDR3 length equals 12 residues. CDR1 is SGHRS and CDR2 is YFSETQ in the germline V gene. V was trimmed by 4 bases and J by 3 bases, leaving 7 bases between them. In nucleotides, the CDR3 is TGCGCCAGCAGCCCGCTGAAAGAGACCCAGTACTTC. It codes for CASSPLKETQYF.

The sample holds many counts of this clonotype. The chain links TRBV7-9 to TRBJ1-1, with unresolved D. The CDR3 runs 16 residues. Trimming stripped 0 bases from V and 2 bases from J, with 13 bases between. Per the germline V gene, CDR1 is SEHNR and CDR2 is FQNEAQ (reference sequence). CDR3 coding DNA: TGTGCCAGCAGCTTAGCGATAGGGCCGACCAACACTGAAGCTTTCTTT. Protein product: CASSLAIGPTNTEAFF.

This clonotype has a handful of counts. The V call is TRBV15, the J call TRBJ2-1, with D hard to call. Germline V CDR1 and CDR2: LNHNV, YYDKDF (reference sequence). The germline V and J ends were trimmed by 0 bases and 12 bases, with 12 bases remaining between them. The CDR3 is made up of 13 amino acids. CDR3 amino acids: CATSRDLGLRQFF. CDR3 DNA: TGTGCCACCAGCAGAGATTTGGGGTTGCGGCAGTTCTTC. The full variable domain, its missing parts supplied by reference TRBV15 and TRBJ2-1, is DAMVIQNPRYQVTQFGKPVTLSCSQTLNHNVMYWYQQKSSQAPKLLFHYYDKDFNNEADTPDNFQSRRPNTSFCFLDIRSPGLGDTAMYLCATSRDLGLRQFFGPGTRLTVL.

With regard to this clonotype: A read error may explain this, as a much larger clone is one base away. This sequence joins TRBV6-2 or TRBV6-3 and TRBJ1-5; no definite D call. CDR3 size: 13 residues. The germline CDR1 and CDR2 sequences are MNHEY and SVGEGT. V was shortened by 5 bases and J by 4 bases, with 9 bases between the two germline ends. The CDR3 here is CASSVTANQPQHF. The DNA for the CDR3 is TGTGCCAGCAGTGTGACGGCAAATCAGCCCCAGCATTTT.